Shown below are 15 T cell receptor beta chains from a single sample sequenced in a study of shared clonotypes between healthy human individuals. The data were produced by immunoSEQ multiplex PCR, yet TCRdb's version contains in-frame clones alone and is incomplete. The sample holds some 1.5 million clones; under 99% are singletons and the top ten take 0.4% to 0.55%. Sequencing was done on a sample of naive CD4+ T cells sorted from blood. Documented subset: CD45RA+ positively selected. All receptors come from a man aged 25-45 years in good health.

V usage is TRBV18 and J usage is TRBJ1-1; possible D gene TRBD1, 5 bases. V was clipped by 2 bases and J by 4 bases, with 14 bases between them. The germline V gene has CDR1 KGHSH and CDR2 LQKENI. The CDR3 loop spans 15 amino acids. CDR3 nucleotides: TGTGCCAGCTCACCATGGGCAGGGCTTAGCACTGAAGCTTTCTTT. As protein: CASSPWAGLSTEAFF.

The sample holds one count of this clone. Additional DNA sequences in this sample encode the identical CDR3. Written as DNA, the CDR3 is TGCGCCAGCAGCTTGGGCCTGAGCTCTGGAAACACCATATATTTT. Translated: CASSLGLSSGNTIYF. The chain recombines TRBV5-1 with TRBJ1-3, with no clear D. V was trimmed by 0 bases and J by 0 bases, leaving 7 bases between them. The germline V gene has CDR1 SGHRS and CDR2 YFSETQ. This CDR3 contains 15 residues.

The CDR3 sequence: CASMSRQRNYEQYF. Here the CDR3 DNA reads TGTGCCAGCATGTCGCGCCAGCGGAACTACGAGCAGTACTTC. The V and J genes are TRBV27 and TRBJ2-7, with a weak D call TRBD2 (5 bases). Trimming cost V 7 bases and J 3 bases, with 16 bases left between them. CDR3 length: 14 residues. Germline V CDR1 and CDR2: MNHEY, SMNVEV (reference sequence).

The CDR3 region is CASSFEDRPRETQYF. As DNA, the CDR3 is TGCGCCAGCAGCTTCGAGGACAGACCAAGAGAGACCCAGTACTTC. This chain connects TRBV5-1 to TRBJ2-5, with a tentative D call TRBD1 (6 bases). Germline values: CDR1 SGHRS, CDR2 YFSETQ. CDR3 size: 15 residues. V gave up 2 bases and J gave up 4 bases, with 15 bases separating them.

The chain recombines TRBV6-1 with TRBJ2-7; 12 bases are a match to TRBD1. With V trimmed by 2 bases and J by 6 bases, 2 bases remained unmatched. The V gene's germline CDR1 is MNHNS and CDR2 SASEGT. This CDR3 contains 14 residues. The CDR3 loop reads CASSERDRGLEQYF. The CDR3 coding sequence is TGTGCCAGCAGTGAACGGGACAGGGGGCTCGAGCAGTACTTC.

V usage is TRBV19 and J usage is TRBJ2-2; 16 nucleotides match TRBD2. The germline V gene encodes CDR1 LNHDA and CDR2 SQIVND (reference sequence). The CDR3 length is 19 residues. J was trimmed by 6 bases and V by 3 bases; bases with no gene match: 10. CDR3 amino acids: CASSILGLAGGPHAGELFF. The CDR3 DNA sequence: TGTGCCAGTAGTATCCTGGGACTAGCGGGAGGGCCGCATGCCGGGGAGCTGTTTTTT.

The rearrangement joins TRBV28 to TRBJ1-5; possible D gene TRBD1, 6 bases. The CDR3 loop spans 16 amino acids. Germline V gene sequence: CDR1 MDHEN, CDR2 SYDVKM. Trimming removed 7 bases from V and 6 bases from J, with 22 bases in between. CDR3 sequence reads: CASTHQSDRHRQPQHF. The CDR3 bases are TGTGCCAGCACCCACCAGAGTGACAGGCACCGTCAGCCCCAGCATTTT.

The J gene is TRBJ2-7, the V gene TRBV27, with 14 bases matching TRBD2. The V gene's germline CDR1 is MNHEY and CDR2 SMNVEV (reference sequence). The CDR3 contains 18 residues. V shed 3 bases and J 1 base; nucleotides not matched to a gene: 8. DNA for the CDR3: TGTGCCAGCAGTTTCCAGGGACTAGCGGGAGAGGGATCCTACGAGCAGTACTTC. It translates to CASSFQGLAGEGSYEQYF.

The V call is TRBV7-9, the J call TRBJ2-7; possibly TRBD1 for D (6 bases). The CDR3 runs 13 residues. Trimming removed 5 bases from V and 8 bases from J, with 16 bases in between. Per germline, CDR1 SEHNR and CDR2 FQNEAQ (reference sequence). The DNA for the CDR3 is TGTGCCAGCAGCATAACGACAGGTAGTAAGCAGTACTTC. Residues: CASSITTGSKQYF.

This clone was seen just once. Here the CDR3 DNA reads TGCAGCGTTGAACAAGAGGAAAAGACAGGCTGCTACACCTTC. Its translation: CSVEQEEKTGCYTF. This chain links TRBV29-1 with TRBJ1-2, with D tentatively TRBD1 (6 bases). The CDR3 contains 14 residues. Trimming took 2 bases from V and 9 from J, leaving 19 bases between them. CDR1 and CDR2 (germline): SQVTM, ANQGSEA.

This clone was detected once. V usage is TRBV29-1 and J usage is TRBJ2-1, with 9 bases that match TRBD2. The V segment lost 4 bases and the J segment 6 bases; nucleotides outside the gene matches: 10. In germline, CDR1 is SQVTM, CDR2 ANQGSEA. This CDR3 region has 15 residues. The CDR3 loop reads CSVARLAAILNEQFF. The CDR3 coding sequence is TGCAGCGTTGCCCGACTAGCGGCAATCCTCAATGAGCAGTTCTTC.

The chain joins TRBV18 to TRBJ1-4; D possibly corresponds to TRBD1 (5 bases). The V gene's germline CDR1 is KGHSH and CDR2 LQKENI. Deletions cut 2 bases from V and 0 bases from J, with 10 bases between. The length of the CDR3 is 16 residues. CDR3 in amino acids: CASSPFGAATNEKLFF. CDR3 sequence (DNA): TGTGCCAGCTCACCATTCGGGGCGGCAACTAATGAAAAACTGTTTTTT.

The chain couples TRBV5-6 to TRBJ1-2, with a weak D call TRBD1 (5 bases). The CDR3 totals 15 residues. CDR1 is SGHDT, CDR2 YYEEEE, per germline. Trimming stripped 0 bases from V and 1 base from J, with 10 bases between. The CDR3 here is CASSLEGGDNYGYTF. In nucleotides, the CDR3 is TGTGCCAGCAGCTTGGAAGGAGGGGATAACTATGGCTACACCTTC.

With regard to this clone: The same CDR3 also results from other DNA sequences found in this sample. This rearrangement joins TRBV5-1 to TRBJ1-3; D unresolved. Germline CDR1 and CDR2: SGHRS and YFSETQ. Trimming removed 0 bases from V and 0 bases from J, with 10 bases in between. This CDR3 spans 16 amino acids. The CDR3 bases are TGCGCCAGCAGCTTGGCAGGTCCGAGCTCTGGAAACACCATATATTTT. Encoded protein: CASSLAGPSSGNTIYF.

The chain carries TRBV10-3 and TRBJ1-4, with TRBD1 matching over 9 bases. There are 18 residues in the CDR3. After removal of 4 bases from V and 7 bases from J, the junction contained 16 bases not matched to a gene. Germline-derived CDR1 and CDR2 are ENHRY and SYGVKD. The CDR3 is CAISASGTGSPLSEKLFF. DNA of the CDR3: TGTGCCATCAGTGCTTCCGGGACAGGGAGTCCCCTGAGTGAAAAACTGTTTTTT.